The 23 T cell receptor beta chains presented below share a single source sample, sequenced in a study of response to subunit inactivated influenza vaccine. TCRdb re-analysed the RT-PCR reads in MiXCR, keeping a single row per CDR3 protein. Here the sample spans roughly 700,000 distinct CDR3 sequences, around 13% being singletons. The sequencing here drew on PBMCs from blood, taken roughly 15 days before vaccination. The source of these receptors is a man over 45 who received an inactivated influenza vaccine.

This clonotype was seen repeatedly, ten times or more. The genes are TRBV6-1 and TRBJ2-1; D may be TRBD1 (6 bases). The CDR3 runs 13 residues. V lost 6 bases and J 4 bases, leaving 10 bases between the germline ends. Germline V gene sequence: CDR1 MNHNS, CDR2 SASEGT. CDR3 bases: TGTGCCAGCAGGTTCGGACAGTACAATGAGCAGTTCTTC. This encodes CASRFGQYNEQFF.

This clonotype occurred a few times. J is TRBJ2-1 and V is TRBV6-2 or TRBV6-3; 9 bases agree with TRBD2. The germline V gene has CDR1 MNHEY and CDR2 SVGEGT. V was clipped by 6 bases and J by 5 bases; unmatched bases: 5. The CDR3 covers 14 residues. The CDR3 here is CASRSGGQDNEQFF. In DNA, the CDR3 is TGTGCCAGCAGGAGCGGGGGGCAAGACAATGAGCAGTTCTTC.

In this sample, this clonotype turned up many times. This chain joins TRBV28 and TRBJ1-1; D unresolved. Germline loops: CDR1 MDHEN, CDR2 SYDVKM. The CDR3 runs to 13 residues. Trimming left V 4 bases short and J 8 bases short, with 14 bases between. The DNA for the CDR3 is TGTGCCAGCAGTTCCCCCGATGCAATCGAAGCTTTCTTT. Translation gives CASSSPDAIEAFF.

In DNA form, the CDR3 reads TGCAGCGTTGTACAGGGGCCCTACGAGCAGTACTTC. This encodes CSVVQGPYEQYF. The V call is TRBV29-1, the J call TRBJ2-7; 7 bases are shared with TRBD1. Germline V CDR1 and CDR2: SQVTM, ANQGSEA. V shed 4 bases, J shed 2 bases, and the junction held 2 bases outside the gene matches. The length of the CDR3 is 12 residues.

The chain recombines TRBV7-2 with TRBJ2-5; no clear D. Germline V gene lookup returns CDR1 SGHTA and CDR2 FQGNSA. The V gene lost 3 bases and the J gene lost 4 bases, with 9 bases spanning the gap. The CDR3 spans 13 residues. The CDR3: CASSFRGSETQYF. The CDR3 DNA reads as TGTGCCAGCAGCTTCCGCGGCTCAGAGACCCAGTACTTC.

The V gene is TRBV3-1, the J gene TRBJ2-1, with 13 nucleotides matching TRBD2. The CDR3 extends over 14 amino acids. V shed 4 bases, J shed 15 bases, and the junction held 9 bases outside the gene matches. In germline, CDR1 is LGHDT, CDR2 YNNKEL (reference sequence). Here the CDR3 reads CASSRSLAGGGGFF. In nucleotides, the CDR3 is TGTGCCAGCAGCCGGTCACTAGCGGGAGGGGGCGGGTTCTTC.

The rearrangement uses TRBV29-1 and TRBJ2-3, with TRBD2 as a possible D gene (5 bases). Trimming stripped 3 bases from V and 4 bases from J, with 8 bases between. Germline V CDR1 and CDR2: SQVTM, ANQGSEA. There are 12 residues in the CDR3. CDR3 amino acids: CSVDEGSDTQYF. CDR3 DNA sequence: TGCAGCGTTGACGAGGGATCAGATACGCAGTATTTT.

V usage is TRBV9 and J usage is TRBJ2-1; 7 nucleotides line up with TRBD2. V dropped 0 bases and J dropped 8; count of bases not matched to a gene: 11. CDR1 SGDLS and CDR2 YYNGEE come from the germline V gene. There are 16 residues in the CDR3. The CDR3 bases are TGTGCCAGCAGCGTAGCAGACGGGAGGAAATTCTATGAGCAGTTCTTC. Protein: CASSVADGRKFYEQFF.

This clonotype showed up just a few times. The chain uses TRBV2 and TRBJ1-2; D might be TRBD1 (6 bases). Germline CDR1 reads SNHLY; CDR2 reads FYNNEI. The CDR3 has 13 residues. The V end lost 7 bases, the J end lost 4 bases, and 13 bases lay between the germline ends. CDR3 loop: CASIPLGGYGYTF. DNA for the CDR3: TGTGCCAGCATTCCCCTAGGGGGCTATGGCTACACCTTC.

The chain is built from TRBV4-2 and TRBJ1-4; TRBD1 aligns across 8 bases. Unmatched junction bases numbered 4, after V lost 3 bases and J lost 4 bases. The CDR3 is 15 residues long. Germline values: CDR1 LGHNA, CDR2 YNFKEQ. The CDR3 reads CASSQEQGVNEKLFF. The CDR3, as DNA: TGTGCCAGCAGCCAGGAACAGGGGGTTAATGAAAAACTGTTTTTT.

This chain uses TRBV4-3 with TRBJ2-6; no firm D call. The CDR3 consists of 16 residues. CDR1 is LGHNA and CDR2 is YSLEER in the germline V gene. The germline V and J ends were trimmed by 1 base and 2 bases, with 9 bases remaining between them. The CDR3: CASSQVGQAGANVLTF. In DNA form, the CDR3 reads TGCGCCAGCAGCCAAGTCGGTCAGGCTGGGGCCAACGTCCTGACTTTC.

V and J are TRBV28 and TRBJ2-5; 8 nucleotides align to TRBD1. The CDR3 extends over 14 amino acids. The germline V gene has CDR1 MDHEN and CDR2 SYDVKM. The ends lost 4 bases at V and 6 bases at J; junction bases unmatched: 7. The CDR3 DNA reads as TGTGCCAGCAGTTCTCCAGGGGGCGGGAAGACCCAGTACTTC. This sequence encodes CASSSPGGGKTQYF.

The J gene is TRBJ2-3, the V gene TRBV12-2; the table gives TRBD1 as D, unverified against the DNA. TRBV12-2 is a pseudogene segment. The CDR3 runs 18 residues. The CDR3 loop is CASRSPFKGQGKTDTQYF. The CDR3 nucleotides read TGTGCAAGTCGCTCCCCCTTTAAGGGACAGGGGAAGACAGATACGCAGTATTTT.

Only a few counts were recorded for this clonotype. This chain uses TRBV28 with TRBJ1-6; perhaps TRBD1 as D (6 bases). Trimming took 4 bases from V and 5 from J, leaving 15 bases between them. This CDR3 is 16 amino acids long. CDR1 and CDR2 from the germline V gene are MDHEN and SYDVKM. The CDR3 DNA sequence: TGTGCCAGCAGTTGGGGGGGGGGCGGACATAATTCACCCCTCCACTTT. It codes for CASSWGGGGHNSPLHF.

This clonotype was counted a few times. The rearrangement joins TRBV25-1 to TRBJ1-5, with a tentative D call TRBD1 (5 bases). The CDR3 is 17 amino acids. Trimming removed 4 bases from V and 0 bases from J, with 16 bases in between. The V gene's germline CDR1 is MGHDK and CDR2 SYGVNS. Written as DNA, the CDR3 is TGTGCCAGCAGTGTCGGGACGGGCCGGTATAGCAATCAGCCCCAGCATTTT. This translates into CASSVGTGRYSNQPQHF.

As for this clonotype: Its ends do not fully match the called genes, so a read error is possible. CDR3 bases: TGTGCCAGCAGCCTAGCTGGTGGTGGGAGCACAGATACGCAGTATTTT. Protein sequence: CASSLAGGGSTDTQYF. V is TRBV7-9 and J is TRBJ2-3, with D tentatively TRBD2 (5 bases). This CDR3 has 16 residues. Germline CDR1 reads SEHNR; CDR2 reads FQNEAQ (reference sequence).

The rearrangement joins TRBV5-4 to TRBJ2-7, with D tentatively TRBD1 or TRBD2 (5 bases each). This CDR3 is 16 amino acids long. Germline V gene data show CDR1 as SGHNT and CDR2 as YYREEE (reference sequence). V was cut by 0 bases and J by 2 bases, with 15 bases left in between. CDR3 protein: CASSLGVGAMTYEQYF. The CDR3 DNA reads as TGTGCCAGCAGCTTGGGTGTCGGGGCCATGACCTACGAGCAGTACTTC. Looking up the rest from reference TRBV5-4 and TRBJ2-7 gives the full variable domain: ETGVTQSPTHLIKTRGQQVTLRCSSQSGHNTVSWYQQALGQGPQFIFQYYREEENGRGNFPPRFSGLQFPNYSSELNVNALELDDSALYLCASSLGVGAMTYEQYFGPGTRLTVT.

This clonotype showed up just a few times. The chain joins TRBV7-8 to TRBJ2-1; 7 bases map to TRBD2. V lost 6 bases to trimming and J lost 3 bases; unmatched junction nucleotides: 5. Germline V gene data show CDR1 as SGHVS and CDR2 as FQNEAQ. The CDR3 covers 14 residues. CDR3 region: CASSLRGDYNEQFF. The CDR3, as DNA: TGTGCCAGCAGTCTACGGGGGGACTACAATGAGCAGTTCTTC.

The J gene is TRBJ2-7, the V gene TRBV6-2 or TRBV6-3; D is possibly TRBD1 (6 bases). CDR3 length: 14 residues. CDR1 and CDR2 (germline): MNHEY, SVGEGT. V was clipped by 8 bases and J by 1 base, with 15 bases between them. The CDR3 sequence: CASWGGQTSYEQYF. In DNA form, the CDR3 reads TGTGCCAGCTGGGGCGGACAGACGTCCTACGAGCAGTACTTC.

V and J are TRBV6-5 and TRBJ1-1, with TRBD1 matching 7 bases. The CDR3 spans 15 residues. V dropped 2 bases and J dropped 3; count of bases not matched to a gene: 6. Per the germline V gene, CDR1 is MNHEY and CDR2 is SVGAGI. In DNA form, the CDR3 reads TGTGCCAGCAGTTACAGTCGAACAGGGGACACTGAAGCTTTCTTT. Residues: CASSYSRTGDTEAFF.

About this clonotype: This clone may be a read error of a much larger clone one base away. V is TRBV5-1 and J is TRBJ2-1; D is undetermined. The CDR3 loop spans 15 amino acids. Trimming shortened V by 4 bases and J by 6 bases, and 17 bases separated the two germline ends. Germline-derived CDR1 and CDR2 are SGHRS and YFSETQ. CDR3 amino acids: CASSRGRILGNEQFF. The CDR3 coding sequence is TGCGCCAGCAGCAGAGGACGGATCCTGGGCAATGAGCAGTTCTTC.

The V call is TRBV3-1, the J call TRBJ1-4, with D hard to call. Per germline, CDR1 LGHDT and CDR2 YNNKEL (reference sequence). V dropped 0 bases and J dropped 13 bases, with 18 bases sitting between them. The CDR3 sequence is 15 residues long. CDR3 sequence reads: CASSQEALHSRLLFF. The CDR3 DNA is TGTGCCAGCAGCCAAGAAGCACTACACAGCCGTTTACTGTTTTTT.

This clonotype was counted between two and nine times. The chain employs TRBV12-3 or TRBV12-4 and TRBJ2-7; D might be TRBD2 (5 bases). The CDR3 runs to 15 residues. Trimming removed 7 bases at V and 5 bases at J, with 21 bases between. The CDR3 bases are TGTGCCAGCACCGTAACCGGGAACCTGCCCAACGAGCAGTACTTC. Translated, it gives CASTVTGNLPNEQYF.